What follows describes a single T cell receptor (delta chain). Compared with the rest of its sample, this clone is medium-sized (0.01 to 0.1%). Its antigen is unknown. Per-nucleotide qualities are absent, and no much larger clonotype sits a single base away. This sample also contains other DNA sequences that code for the same CDR3. The entry originates in a study of gamma-delta chains in newborns, infants, children (dated by TCRdb to about 2019). A note on the overall study: In the study title, it is stated that polyclonal expansion of innate gammadelta T cells is driven by microbial exposure immediately after birth. Right after human newborns were born, the researchers looked at the way microbial exposure shaped their populations of innate gammadelta T cells.

This sample was sequenced with an Illumina MiSeq. In TCRdb, clones were called once more from the public reads by CATT, and rows of identical DNA were later combined. The sample yields thousands of delta-chain clones; 0.65% to 0.8% were counted once. The biggest ten clones account for about 14% of the sample. The source of this sequence is a child who was a newborn, infant or young child, either healthy, febrile or measles-vaccinated (not recorded which). Sequencing used blood.

This receptor carries the CDR3 CACEPLGDTDKLIF. The nucleotides are TGTGCCTGTGAACCTCTGGGGGATACCGATAAACTCATCTTT. This sequence uses TRDV2 and TRDJ1; TRDD3 lines up with 9 middle nucleotides. The CDR1 and CDR2 encoded by the germline V gene are GEAIGNYY and EKD. The CDR3, cysteine through phenylalanine, is 14 amino acids long. Of all the DNA, just the CDR3 is kept, 42 bases in frame from base 1. At the junction V is shortened by 4 bases and J by 2 bases; bases outside the gene matches: 4.